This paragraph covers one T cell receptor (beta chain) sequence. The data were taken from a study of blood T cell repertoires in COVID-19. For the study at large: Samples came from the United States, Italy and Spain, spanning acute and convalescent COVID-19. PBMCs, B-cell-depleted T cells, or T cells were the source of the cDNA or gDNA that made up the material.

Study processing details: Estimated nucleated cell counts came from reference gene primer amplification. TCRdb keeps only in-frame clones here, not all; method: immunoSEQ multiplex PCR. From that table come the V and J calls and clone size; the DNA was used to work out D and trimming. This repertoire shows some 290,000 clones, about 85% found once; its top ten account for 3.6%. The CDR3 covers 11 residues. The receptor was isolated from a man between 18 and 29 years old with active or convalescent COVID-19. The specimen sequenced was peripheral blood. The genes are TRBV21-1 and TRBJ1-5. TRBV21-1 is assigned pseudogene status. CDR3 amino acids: CASSSYQPQHF. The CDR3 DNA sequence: TGTGCCAGCAGCTCGTATCAGCCCCAGCATTTT.